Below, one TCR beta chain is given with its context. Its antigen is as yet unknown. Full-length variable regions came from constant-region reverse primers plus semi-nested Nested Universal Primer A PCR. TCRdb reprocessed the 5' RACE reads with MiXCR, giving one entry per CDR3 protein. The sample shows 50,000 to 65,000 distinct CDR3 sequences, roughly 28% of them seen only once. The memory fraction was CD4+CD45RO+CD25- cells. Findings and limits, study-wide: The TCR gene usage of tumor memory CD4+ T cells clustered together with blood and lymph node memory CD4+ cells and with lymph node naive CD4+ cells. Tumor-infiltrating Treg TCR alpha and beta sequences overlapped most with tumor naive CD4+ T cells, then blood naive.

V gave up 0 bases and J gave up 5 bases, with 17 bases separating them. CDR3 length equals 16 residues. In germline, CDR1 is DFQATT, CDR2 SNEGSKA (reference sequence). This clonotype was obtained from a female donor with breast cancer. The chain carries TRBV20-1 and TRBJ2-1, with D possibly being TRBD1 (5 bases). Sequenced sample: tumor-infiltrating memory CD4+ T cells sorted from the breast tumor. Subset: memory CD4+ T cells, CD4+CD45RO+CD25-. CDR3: CSAREYRNFLDNEQFF. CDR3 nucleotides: TGCAGTGCTAGAGAATACAGGAACTTCTTGGACAATGAGCAGTTCTTC.